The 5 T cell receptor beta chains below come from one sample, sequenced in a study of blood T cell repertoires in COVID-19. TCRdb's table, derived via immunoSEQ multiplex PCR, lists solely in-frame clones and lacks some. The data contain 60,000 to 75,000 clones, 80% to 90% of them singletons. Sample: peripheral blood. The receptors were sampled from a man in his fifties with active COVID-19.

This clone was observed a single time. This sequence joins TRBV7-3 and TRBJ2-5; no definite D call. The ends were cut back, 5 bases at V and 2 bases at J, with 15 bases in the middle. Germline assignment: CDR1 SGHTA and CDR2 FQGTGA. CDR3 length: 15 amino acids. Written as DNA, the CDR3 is TGTGCCAGCAGCCTTACTTACGACATACAAGAGACCCAGTACTTC. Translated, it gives CASSLTYDIQETQYF.

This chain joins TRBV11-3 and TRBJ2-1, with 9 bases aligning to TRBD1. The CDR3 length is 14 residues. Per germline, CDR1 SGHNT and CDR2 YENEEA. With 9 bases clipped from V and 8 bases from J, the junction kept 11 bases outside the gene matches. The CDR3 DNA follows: TGTGCCAGTTCCGCCGGGACAGGGTCGGATGAGCAGTTCTTC. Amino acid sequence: CASSAGTGSDEQFF. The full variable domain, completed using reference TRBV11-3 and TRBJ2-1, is EAGVVQSPRYKIIEKKQPVAFWCNPISGHNTLYWYLQNLGQGPELLIRYENEEAVDDSQLPKDRFSAERLKGVDSTLKIQPAELGDSAVYLCASSAGTGSDEQFFGPGTRLTVL.

In DNA, the CDR3 is TGTGCCAGCAGCCAACACAGACAGGGACCCGGGGAGCTGTTTTTT. Amino acids: CASSQHRQGPGELFF. This sequence joins TRBV3-1 (or the pseudogene TRBV3-2) and TRBJ2-2; TRBD1 matches at 7 bases. V lost 2 bases, J lost 6 bases, and 6 bases stayed unmatched. The CDR3 is 15 residues long. The V gene's germline CDR1 is LGHDT and CDR2 YNNKEL (reference sequence).

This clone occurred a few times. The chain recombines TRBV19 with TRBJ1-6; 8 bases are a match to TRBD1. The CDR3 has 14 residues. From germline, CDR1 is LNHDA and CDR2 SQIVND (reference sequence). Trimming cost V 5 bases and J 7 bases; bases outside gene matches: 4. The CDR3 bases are TGTGCCAGTAGTGCCCGGGACAGGAATTCACCCCTCCACTTT. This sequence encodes CASSARDRNSPLHF. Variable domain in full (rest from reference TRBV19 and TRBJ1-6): DGGITQSPKYLFRKEGQNVTLSCEQNLNHDAMYWYRQDPGQGLRLIYYSQIVNDFQKGDIAEGYSVSREKKESFPLTVTSAQKNPTAFYLCASSARDRNSPLHFGNGTRLTVT.

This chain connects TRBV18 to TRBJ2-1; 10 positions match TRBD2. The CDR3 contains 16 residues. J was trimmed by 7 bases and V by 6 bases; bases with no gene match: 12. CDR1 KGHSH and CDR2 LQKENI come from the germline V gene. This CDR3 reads CASSRGAGGPGNEQFF. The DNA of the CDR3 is TGTGCCAGCTCCCGCGGAGCGGGGGGGCCAGGGAATGAGCAGTTCTTC.